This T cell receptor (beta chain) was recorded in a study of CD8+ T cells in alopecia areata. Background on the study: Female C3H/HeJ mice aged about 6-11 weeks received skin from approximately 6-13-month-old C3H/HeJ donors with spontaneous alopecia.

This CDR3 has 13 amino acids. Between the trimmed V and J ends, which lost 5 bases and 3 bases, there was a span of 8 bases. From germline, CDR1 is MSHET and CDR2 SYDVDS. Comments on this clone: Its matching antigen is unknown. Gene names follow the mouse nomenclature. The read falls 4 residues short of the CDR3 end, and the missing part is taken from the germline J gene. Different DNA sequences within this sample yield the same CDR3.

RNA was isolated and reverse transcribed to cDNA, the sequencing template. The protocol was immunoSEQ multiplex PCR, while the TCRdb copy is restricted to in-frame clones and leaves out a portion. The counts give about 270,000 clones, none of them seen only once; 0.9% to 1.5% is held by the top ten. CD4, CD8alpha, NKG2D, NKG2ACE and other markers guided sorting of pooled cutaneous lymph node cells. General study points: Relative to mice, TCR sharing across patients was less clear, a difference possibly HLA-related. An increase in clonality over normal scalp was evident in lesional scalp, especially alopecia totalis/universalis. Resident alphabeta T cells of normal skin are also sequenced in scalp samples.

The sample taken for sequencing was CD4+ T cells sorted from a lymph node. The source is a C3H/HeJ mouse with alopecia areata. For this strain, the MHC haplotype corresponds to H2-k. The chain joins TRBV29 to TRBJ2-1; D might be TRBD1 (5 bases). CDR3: CASSPQGYAEQFF. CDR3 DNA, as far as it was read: TGTGCTAGCAGTCCCCAGGGCTATGCT.